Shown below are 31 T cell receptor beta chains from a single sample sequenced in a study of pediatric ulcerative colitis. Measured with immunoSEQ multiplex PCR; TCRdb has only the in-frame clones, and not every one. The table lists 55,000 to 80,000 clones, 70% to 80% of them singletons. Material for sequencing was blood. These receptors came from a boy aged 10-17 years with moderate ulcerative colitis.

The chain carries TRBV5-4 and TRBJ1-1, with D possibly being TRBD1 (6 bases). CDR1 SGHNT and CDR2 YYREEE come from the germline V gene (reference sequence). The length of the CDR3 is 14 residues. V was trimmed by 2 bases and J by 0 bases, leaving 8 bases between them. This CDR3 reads CASSFGQMNTEAFF. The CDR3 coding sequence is TGTGCCAGCAGCTTCGGACAGATGAACACTGAAGCTTTCTTT. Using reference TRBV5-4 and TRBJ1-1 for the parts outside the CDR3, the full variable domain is ETGVTQSPTHLIKTRGQQVTLRCSSQSGHNTVSWYQQALGQGPQFIFQYYREEENGRGNFPPRFSGLQFPNYSSELNVNALELDDSALYLCASSFGQMNTEAFFGQGTRLTVV.

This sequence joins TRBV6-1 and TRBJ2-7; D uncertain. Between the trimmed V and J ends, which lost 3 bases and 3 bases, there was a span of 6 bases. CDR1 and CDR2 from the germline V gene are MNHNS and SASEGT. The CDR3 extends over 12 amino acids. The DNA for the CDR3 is TGTGCCAGCAGTGACGGATACTACGAGCAGTACTTC. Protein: CASSDGYYEQYF.

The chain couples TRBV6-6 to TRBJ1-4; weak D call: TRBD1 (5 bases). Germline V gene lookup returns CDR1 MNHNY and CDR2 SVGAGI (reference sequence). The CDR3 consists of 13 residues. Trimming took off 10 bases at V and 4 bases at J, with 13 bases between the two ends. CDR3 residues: CANKGSGNEKLFF. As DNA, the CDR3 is TGTGCCAACAAGGGGAGCGGTAATGAAAAACTGTTTTTT.

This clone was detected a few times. CDR3 coding DNA: TGCGCCAGCAGGAGGGGACTGAACTCCTACGAGCAGTACTTC. As protein: CASRRGLNSYEQYF. The chain recombines TRBV10-2 with TRBJ2-7; D is perhaps TRBD2 (6 bases). Germline CDR1 WSHSY, CDR2 SAAADI. V was cut by 6 bases and J by 0 bases, with 12 bases left in between. This CDR3 contains 14 residues.

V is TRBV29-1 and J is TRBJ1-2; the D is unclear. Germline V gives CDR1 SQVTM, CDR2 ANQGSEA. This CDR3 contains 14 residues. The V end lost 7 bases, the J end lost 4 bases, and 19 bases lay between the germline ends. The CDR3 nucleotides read TGCAGCGCTACCTCGGGCTACGGGAGCTATGGCTACACCTTC. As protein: CSATSGYGSYGYTF.

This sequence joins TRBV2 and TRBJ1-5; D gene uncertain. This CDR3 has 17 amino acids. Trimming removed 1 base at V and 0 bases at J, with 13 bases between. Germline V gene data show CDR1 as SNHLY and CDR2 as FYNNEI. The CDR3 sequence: CASSEVSGSYSNQPQHF. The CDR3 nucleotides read TGTGCCAGCAGTGAAGTTTCGGGAAGTTATAGCAATCAGCCCCAGCATTTT.

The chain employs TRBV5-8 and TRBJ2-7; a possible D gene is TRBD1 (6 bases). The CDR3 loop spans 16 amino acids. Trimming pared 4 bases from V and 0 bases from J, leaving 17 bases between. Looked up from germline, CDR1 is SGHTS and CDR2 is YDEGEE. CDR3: CASSRGSSFTSYEQYF. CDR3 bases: TGTGCCAGCAGCAGGGGGTCCTCCTTCACCTCCTACGAGCAGTACTTC.

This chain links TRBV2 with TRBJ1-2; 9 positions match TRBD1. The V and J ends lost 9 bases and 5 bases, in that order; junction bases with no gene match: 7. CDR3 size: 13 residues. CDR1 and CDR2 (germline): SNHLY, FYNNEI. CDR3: CASRGQGHYGYTF. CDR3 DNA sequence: TGTGCCAGTAGGGGACAGGGACATTATGGCTACACCTTC. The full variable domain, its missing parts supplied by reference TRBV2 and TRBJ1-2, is EPEVTQTPSHQVTQMGQEVILRCVPISNHLYFYWYRQILGQKVEFLVSFYNNEISEKSEIFDDQFSVERPDGSNFTLKIRSTKLEDSAMYFCASRGQGHYGYTFGSGTRLTVV.

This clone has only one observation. The DNA for the CDR3 is TGTGCCAGCAGCTTTCGTGCGACTGGAAGCACAGATACGCAGTATTTT. This sequence encodes CASSFRATGSTDTQYF. The chain joins TRBV7-6 to TRBJ2-3; no firm D call. The CDR3 contains 16 residues. The V gene lost 3 bases and the J gene lost 0 bases, with 13 bases spanning the gap. The germline V gene has CDR1 SGHVS and CDR2 FNYEAQ.

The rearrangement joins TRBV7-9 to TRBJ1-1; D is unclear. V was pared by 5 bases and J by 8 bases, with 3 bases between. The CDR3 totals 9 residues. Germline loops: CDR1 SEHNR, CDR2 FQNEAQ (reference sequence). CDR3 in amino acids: CASSREAFF. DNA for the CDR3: TGTGCCAGCAGCAGGGAAGCTTTCTTT.

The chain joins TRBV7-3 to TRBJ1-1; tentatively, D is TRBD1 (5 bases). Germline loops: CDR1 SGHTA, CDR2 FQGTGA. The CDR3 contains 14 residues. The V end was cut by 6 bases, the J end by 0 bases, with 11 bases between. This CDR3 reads CASSSSGMNTEAFF. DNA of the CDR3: TGTGCCAGCAGTTCGTCAGGGATGAACACTGAAGCTTTCTTT. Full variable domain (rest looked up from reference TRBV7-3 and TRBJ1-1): GAGVSQTPSNKVTEKGKYVELRCDPISGHTALYWYRQSLGQGPEFLIYFQGTGAADDSGLPNDRFFAVRPEGSVSTLKIQRTERGDSAVYLCASSSSGMNTEAFFGQGTRLTVV.

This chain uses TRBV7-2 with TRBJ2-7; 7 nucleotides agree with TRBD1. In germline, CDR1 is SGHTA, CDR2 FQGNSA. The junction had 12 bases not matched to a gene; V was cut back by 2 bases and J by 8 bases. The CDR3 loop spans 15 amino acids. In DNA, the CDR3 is TGTGCCAGCAGCTTAAAGGGACAGACTACCCGCCAGCAGTACTTC. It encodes CASSLKGQTTRQQYF.

The CDR3 DNA reads as TGCAGCGCCCGACAGGGCCCAGGAGGAAACACCATATATTTT. Amino acid sequence: CSARQGPGGNTIYF. The rearrangement uses TRBV29-1 and TRBJ1-3, with 7 bases fitting TRBD1. There are 14 residues in the CDR3. With V trimmed by 7 bases and J by 4 bases, 10 bases remained unmatched. CDR1 and CDR2 (germline): SQVTM, ANQGSEA.

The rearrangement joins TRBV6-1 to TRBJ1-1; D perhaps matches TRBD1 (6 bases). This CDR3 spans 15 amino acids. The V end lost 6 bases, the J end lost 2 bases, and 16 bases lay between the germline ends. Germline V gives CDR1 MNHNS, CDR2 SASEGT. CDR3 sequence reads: CASREPLRGNTEAFF. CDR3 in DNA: TGTGCCAGCAGGGAACCCCTCAGGGGTAACACTGAAGCTTTCTTT.

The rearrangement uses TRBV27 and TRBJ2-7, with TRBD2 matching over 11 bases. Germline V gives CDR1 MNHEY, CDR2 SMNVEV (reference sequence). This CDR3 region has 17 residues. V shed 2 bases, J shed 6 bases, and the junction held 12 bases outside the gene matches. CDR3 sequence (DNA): TGTGCCAGCAGTTTAACCCCCACTAGCGGGGGCCTACGCGAGCAGTACTTC. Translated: CASSLTPTSGGLREQYF.

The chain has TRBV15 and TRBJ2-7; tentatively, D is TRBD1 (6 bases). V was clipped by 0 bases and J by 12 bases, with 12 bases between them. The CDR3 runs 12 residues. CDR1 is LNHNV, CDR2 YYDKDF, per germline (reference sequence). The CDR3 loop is CATSRDRQASYF. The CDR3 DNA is TGTGCCACCAGCAGAGATAGACAGGCTTCGTACTTC.

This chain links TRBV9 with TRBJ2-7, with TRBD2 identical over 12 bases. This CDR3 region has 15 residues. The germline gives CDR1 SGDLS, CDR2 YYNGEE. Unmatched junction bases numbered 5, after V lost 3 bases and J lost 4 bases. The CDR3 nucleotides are TGTGCCAGCAGCGAACGACTAGCGGGAGAGTACGAGCAGTACTTC. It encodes CASSERLAGEYEQYF.

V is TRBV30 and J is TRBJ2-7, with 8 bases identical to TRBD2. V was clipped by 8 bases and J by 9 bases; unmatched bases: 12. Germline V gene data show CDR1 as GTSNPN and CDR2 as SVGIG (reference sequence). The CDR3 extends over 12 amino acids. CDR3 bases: TGTGCCGCCTATCAAGGGGCGGGGGGGCAGTACTTC. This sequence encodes CAAYQGAGGQYF.

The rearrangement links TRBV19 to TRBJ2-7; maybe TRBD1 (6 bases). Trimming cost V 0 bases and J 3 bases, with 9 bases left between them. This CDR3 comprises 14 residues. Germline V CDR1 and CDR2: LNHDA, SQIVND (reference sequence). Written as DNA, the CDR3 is TGTGCCAGTAGTATAGAAGCGGACAGCTACGAGCAGTACTTC. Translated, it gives CASSIEADSYEQYF. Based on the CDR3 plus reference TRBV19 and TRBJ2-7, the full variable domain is DGGITQSPKYLFRKEGQNVTLSCEQNLNHDAMYWYRQDPGQGLRLIYYSQIVNDFQKGDIAEGYSVSREKKESFPLTVTSAQKNPTAFYLCASSIEADSYEQYFGPGTRLTVT.

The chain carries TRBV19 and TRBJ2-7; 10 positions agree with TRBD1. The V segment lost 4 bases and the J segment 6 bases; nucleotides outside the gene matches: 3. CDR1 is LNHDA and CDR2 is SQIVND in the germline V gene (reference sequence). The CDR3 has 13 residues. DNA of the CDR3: TGTGCCAGTAGTAGACAGGGGGCGGGCGAGCAGTACTTC. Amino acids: CASSRQGAGEQYF. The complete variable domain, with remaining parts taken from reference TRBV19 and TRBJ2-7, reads DGGITQSPKYLFRKEGQNVTLSCEQNLNHDAMYWYRQDPGQGLRLIYYSQIVNDFQKGDIAEGYSVSREKKESFPLTVTSAQKNPTAFYLCASSRQGAGEQYFGPGTRLTVT.

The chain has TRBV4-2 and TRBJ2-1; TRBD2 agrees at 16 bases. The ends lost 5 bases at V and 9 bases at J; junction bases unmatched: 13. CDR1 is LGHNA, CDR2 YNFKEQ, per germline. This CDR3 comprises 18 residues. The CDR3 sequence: CASSEDTGTSGGALEQFF. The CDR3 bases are TGTGCCAGCAGCGAGGATACCGGGACTAGCGGGGGGGCCCTTGAGCAGTTCTTC.

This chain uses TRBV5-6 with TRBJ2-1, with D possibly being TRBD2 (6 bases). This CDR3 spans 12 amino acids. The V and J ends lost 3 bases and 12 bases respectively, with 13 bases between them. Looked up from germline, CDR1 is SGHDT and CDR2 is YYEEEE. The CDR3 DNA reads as TGTGCCAGCAGCTACCTGACTAGTAGGCAGTTCTTC. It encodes CASSYLTSRQFF.

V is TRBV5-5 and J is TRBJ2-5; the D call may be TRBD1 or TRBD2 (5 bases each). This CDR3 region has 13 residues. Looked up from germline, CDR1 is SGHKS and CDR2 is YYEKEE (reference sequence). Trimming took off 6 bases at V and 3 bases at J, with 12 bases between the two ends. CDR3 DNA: TGTGCCAGCACCTTCTTGGGGGAAGAGACCCAGTACTTC. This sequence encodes CASTFLGEETQYF.

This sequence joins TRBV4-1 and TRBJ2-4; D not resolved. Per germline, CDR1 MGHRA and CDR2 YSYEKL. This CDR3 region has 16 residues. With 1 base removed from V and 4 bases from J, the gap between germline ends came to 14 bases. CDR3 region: CASSQGIQAVKNIQYF. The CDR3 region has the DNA TGCGCCAGCAGCCAAGGAATTCAGGCGGTGAAAAACATTCAGTACTTC.

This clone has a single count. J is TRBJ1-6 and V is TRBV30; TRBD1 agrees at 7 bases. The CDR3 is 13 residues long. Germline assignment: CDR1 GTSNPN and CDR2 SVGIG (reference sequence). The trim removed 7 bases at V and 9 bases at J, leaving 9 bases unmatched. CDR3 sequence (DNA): TGTGCCTCGACGGACAGGCCAAGTTCACCCCTCCACTTT. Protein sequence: CASTDRPSSPLHF.

The CDR3 DNA follows: TGTGCCAGCAGCTTGGGCTCTGGAAACACCATATATTTT. It is translated as CASSLGSGNTIYF. This chain uses TRBV11-2 with TRBJ1-3; D gene uncertain. The CDR3 length is 13 residues. The V and J ends lost 3 bases and 0 bases respectively, with 3 bases between them. Germline CDR1 is SGHAT and CDR2 is FQNNGV.

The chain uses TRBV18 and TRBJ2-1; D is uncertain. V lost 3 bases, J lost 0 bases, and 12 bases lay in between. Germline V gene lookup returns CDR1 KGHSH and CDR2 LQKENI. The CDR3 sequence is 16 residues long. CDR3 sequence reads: CASSPELGFSYNEQFF. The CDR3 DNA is TGTGCCAGCTCACCCGAATTAGGCTTCTCCTACAATGAGCAGTTCTTC.

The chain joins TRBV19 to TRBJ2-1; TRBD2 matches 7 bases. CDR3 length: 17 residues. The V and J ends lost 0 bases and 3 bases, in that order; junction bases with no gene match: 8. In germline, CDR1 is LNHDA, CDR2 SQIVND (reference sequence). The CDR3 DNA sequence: TGTGCCAGTAGTATAGAGTATAGCGGGCGTATCTACAATGAGCAGTTCTTC. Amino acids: CASSIEYSGRIYNEQFF.

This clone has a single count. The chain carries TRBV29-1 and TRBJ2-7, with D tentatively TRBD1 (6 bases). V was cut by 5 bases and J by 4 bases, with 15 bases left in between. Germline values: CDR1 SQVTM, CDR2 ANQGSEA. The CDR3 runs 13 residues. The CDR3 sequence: CSVPGQGKYEQYF. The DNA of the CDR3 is TGCAGCGTTCCGGGACAAGGCAAGTACGAGCAGTACTTC.

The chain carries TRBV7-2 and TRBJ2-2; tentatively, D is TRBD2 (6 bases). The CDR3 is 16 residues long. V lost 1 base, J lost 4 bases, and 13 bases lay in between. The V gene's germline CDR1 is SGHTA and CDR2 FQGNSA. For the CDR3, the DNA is TGTGCCAGCAGCTTAGAGGTAGCGGCCAGCACCGGGGAGCTGTTTTTT. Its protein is CASSLEVAASTGELFF.

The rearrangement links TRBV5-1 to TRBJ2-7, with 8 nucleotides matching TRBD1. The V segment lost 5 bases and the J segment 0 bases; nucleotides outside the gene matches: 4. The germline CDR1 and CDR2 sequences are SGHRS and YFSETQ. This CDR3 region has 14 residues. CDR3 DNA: TGCGCCAGCAGGGGGGGACAGGACTCCTACGAGCAGTACTTC. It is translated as CASRGGQDSYEQYF. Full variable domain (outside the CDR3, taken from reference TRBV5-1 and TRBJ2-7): KAGVTQTPRYLIKTRGQQVTLSCSPISGHRSVSWYQQTPGQGLQFLFEYFSETQRNKGNFPGRFSGRQFSNSRSEMNVSTLELGDSALYLCASRGGQDSYEQYFGPGTRLTVT.